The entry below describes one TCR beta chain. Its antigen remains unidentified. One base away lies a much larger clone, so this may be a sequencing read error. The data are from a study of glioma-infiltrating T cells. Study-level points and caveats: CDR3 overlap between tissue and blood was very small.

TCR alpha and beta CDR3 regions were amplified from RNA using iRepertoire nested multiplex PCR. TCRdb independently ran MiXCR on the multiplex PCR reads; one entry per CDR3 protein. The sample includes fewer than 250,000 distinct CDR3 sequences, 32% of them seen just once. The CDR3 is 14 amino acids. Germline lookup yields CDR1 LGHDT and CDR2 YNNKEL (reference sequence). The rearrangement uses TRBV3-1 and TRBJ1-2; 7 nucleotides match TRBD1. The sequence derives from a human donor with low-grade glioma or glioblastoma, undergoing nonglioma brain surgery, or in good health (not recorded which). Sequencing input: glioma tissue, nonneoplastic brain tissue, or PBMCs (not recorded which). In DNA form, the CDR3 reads TGTGCCAGCAGCCGCAGGGACAGCGAGCTTGGCCACACCTTC. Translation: CASSRRDSELGHTF.